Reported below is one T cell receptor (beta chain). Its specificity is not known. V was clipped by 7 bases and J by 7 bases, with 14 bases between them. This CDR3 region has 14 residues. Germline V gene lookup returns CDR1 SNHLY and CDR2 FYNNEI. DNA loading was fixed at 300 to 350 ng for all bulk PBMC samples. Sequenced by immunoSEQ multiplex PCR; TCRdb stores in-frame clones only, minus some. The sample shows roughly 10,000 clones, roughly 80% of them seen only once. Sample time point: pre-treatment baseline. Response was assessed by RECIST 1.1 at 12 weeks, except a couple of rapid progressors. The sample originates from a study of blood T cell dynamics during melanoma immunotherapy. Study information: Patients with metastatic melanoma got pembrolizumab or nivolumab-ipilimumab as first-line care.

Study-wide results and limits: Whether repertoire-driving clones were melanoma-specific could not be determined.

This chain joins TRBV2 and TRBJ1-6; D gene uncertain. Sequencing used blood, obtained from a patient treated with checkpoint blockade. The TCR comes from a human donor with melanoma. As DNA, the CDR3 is TGTGCCAGCATCAAGGGCTTGGAAAATTCACCCCTCCACTTT. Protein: CASIKGLENSPLHF.